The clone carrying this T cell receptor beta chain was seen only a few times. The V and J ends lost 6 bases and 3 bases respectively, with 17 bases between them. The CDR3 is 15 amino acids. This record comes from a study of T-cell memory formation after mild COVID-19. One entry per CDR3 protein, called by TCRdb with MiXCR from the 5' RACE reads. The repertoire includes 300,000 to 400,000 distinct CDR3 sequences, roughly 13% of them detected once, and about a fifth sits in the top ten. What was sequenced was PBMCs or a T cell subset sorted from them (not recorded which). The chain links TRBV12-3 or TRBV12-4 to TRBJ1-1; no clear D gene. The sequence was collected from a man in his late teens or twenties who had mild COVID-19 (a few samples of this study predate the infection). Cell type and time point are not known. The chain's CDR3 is CASSQRAKRDTEAFF. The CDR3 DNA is TGTGCCAGCAGCCAAAGAGCAAAACGGGACACTGAAGCTTTCTTT.